Listed below are T cell receptor beta chains from one sample, sequenced in a study of T cell changes during pregnancy in multiple sclerosis. Profiling relied on immunoSEQ multiplex PCR, and the TCRdb table lists in-frame clones only, not all of them. The sample lists about 68,000 clones; about 90% were seen once. Sequenced material: peripheral blood, taken in the second trimester of pregnancy. These receptor sequences come from a female donor with multiple sclerosis, enrolled in a pregnancy study. Each CDR3 is given with its conserved first and last residue. The listing skips clone size in some rows; elsewhere it reads once, few, many or a size class.

v_call: TRBV5-5
clone_size: -
j_call: TRBJ2-7
cdr3_aa: CASSVQGGSYEQYF

v_call: TRBV7-8
clone_size: -
j_call: TRBJ2-7
cdr3_aa: CASSGKMGLAGRTYEQYF

v_call: TRBV7-8
clone_size: once
j_call: TRBJ2-1
cdr3_aa: CASRSSGIQQFF

v_call: TRBV10-3
clone_size: -
j_call: TRBJ1-4
cdr3_aa: CATLDATNEKLFF

v_call: TRBV19
clone_size: -
j_call: TRBJ1-5
cdr3_aa: CASTEGRGNQPQHF

v_call: TRBV10-1
clone_size: -
j_call: TRBJ2-4
cdr3_aa: CASSPTGKGNIQYF

v_call: TRBV27
clone_size: -
j_call: TRBJ2-3
cdr3_aa: CASSYGTSTDTQYF

v_call: TRBV7-2
clone_size: once
j_call: TRBJ1-3
cdr3_aa: CASSLAGTASGNTIYF

v_call: TRBV7-3
clone_size: -
j_call: TRBJ1-5
cdr3_aa: CASSLMGRRWHF

v_call: TRBV5-6
clone_size: -
j_call: TRBJ2-3
cdr3_aa: CASSLRGARDTQYF

v_call: TRBV2
clone_size: -
j_call: TRBJ1-5
cdr3_aa: CASSGGNSNQPQHF

v_call: TRBV7-3
clone_size: -
j_call: TRBJ2-2
cdr3_aa: CASSPGGTGELFF

v_call: TRBV13
clone_size: -
j_call: TRBJ2-5
cdr3_aa: CASSPRGAGETQYF

v_call: TRBV4-3
clone_size: once
j_call: TRBJ2-7
cdr3_aa: CASSPQLDREQYF

v_call: TRBV5-4
clone_size: -
j_call: TRBJ1-1
cdr3_aa: CASSGGQGRPEAFF

v_call: TRBV9
clone_size: -
j_call: TRBJ2-5
cdr3_aa: CASSGPRVGETQYF

v_call: TRBV9
clone_size: -
j_call: TRBJ2-7
cdr3_aa: CASSVALGQVPYEQYF

v_call: TRBV5-6
clone_size: -
j_call: TRBJ2-7
cdr3_aa: CASSLWDRSYEQYF

v_call: TRBV4-1
clone_size: -
j_call: TRBJ2-7
cdr3_aa: CASSQSPGGPYEQYF

v_call: TRBV30
clone_size: -
j_call: TRBJ1-1
cdr3_aa: CAWSATGSTEAFF

v_call: TRBV15
clone_size: -
j_call: TRBJ2-1
cdr3_aa: CATSRDLASSSYNEQFF

v_call: TRBV5-1
clone_size: -
j_call: TRBJ2-5
cdr3_aa: CASSTTSGGSQETQYF

v_call: TRBV30
clone_size: once
j_call: TRBJ1-6
cdr3_aa: CAWSFGARSYNSPLHF

v_call: TRBV5-1
clone_size: -
j_call: TRBJ2-1
cdr3_aa: CASSTPRTGLRNEQFF

v_call: TRBV7-2
clone_size: -
j_call: TRBJ2-5
cdr3_aa: CASSSLRGSETQYF

v_call: TRBV18
clone_size: -
j_call: TRBJ2-7
cdr3_aa: CASSPKRDSNEQYF

v_call: TRBV28
clone_size: -
j_call: TRBJ1-1
cdr3_aa: CASRQGLGDTEAFF

v_call: TRBV19
clone_size: -
j_call: TRBJ2-7
cdr3_aa: CASSPRLAGGPHEQYF

v_call: TRBV6-1
clone_size: -
j_call: TRBJ1-3
cdr3_aa: CASSATARLFSGNTIYF

v_call: TRBV4-1
clone_size: few
j_call: TRBJ1-1
cdr3_aa: CASSQRDSLTGAFF

v_call: TRBV14
clone_size: -
j_call: TRBJ1-2
cdr3_aa: CASSQGTGQTYGYTF

v_call: TRBV7-9
clone_size: few
j_call: TRBJ1-1
cdr3_aa: CASSLAKDRRITEAFF

v_call: TRBV6-1
clone_size: -
j_call: TRBJ2-5
cdr3_aa: CASSTGQQYQETQYF

v_call: TRBV4-3
clone_size: -
j_call: TRBJ1-2
cdr3_aa: CASSLLQGAGGYTF

v_call: TRBV14
clone_size: few
j_call: TRBJ1-1
cdr3_aa: CASSPSGHTEAFF

v_call: TRBV5-4
clone_size: -
j_call: TRBJ2-7
cdr3_aa: CASSSGQRYEQYF

v_call: TRBV7-9
clone_size: -
j_call: TRBJ1-1
cdr3_aa: CASSFLIDRGHGGAFF

v_call: TRBV9
clone_size: -
j_call: TRBJ1-1
cdr3_aa: CASSTGANTEAFF

v_call: TRBV6-1
clone_size: -
j_call: TRBJ1-1
cdr3_aa: CASSGQGAAGSEAFF